The rows below give T cell receptor beta chains drawn from one sample of a study of cytomegalovirus exposure and HLA in healthy donors. Assay: immunoSEQ multiplex PCR; the TCRdb copy retains only in-frame clones and omits some. Among around 61,000 clones listed, approximately 92% were seen once. The sample consisted of PBMCs. The source of these receptors is a man aged 18 to 30 in good health and CMV-seropositive. The CDR3 runs from the conserved cysteine through the conserved F or W. The D gene is left open where the match is weak. The listing skips clone size in some rows; elsewhere it reads once, few, many or a size class.

v_call	clone_size	d_call	cdr3_length	j_call	cdr3_aa	cdr3_nt
TRBV7-6	once	-	13	TRBJ2-1	CASSLSYSNEQFF	TGTGCCAGCAGCTTGTCCTACAGCAATGAGCAGTTCTTC
TRBV27	-	-	15	TRBJ2-1	CASTHSGPRYNEQFF	TGTGCCAGCACCCACAGCGGGCCCCGCTACAATGAGCAGTTCTTC
TRBV29-1	-	TRBD2	15	TRBJ2-7	CSVGLESGSFYEQYF	TGCAGCGTTGGTCTCGAAAGCGGGAGCTTTTACGAGCAGTACTTC
TRBV28	-	-	17	TRBJ2-1	CASSLDAGADSYNEQFF	TGTGCCAGCAGTTTAGATGCTGGAGCTGACTCCTACAATGAGCAGTTCTTC
TRBV4-2	-	-	16	TRBJ2-7	CASSQDGKEGMGAKYF	TGTGCCAGCAGCCAAGATGGAAAGGAAGGGATGGGAGCGAAGTACTTC
TRBV27	-	-	13	TRBJ2-7	CASSQLTTYEQYF	TGTGCCAGCAGTCAGCTTACTACCTACGAGCAGTACTTC
TRBV28	-	TRBD1	15	TRBJ1-3	CASHRDRVAGNTIYF	TGTGCCAGCCACCGGGACAGGGTAGCTGGAAACACCATATATTTT
TRBV27	-	-	15	TRBJ1-4	CASSSTGHTNEKLFF	TGTGCCAGCAGTTCCACAGGGCACACTAATGAAAAACTGTTTTTT
TRBV4-1	once	-	17	TRBJ2-1	CASSQRLGSRYYNEQFF	TGCGCCAGCAGCCAGCGCCTCGGGAGTAGATACTACAATGAGCAGTTCTTC
TRBV9	-	TRBD1	16	TRBJ2-4	CASSFGTGLAKNIQYF	TGTGCCAGCAGCTTCGGGACAGGGCTTGCCAAAAACATTCAGTACTTC
TRBV28	-	-	16	TRBJ2-7	CASTLGGGVLSYEQYF	TGTGCCAGCACCCTGGGGGGTGGGGTACTCTCCTACGAGCAGTACTTC
TRBV5-6	-	-	15	TRBJ1-1	CASSLGPPGNTEAFF	TGTGCCAGCAGCTTGGGCCCCCCAGGAAACACTGAAGCTTTCTTT
TRBV5-1	few	TRBD1	12	TRBJ2-7	CASRRDRAEQYF	TGCGCCAGCAGGAGGGACAGGGCCGAGCAGTACTTC
TRBV19	-	TRBD1	15	TRBJ1-5	CASSMSRQGDQPQHF	TGTGCCAGTAGTATGAGTCGGCAGGGGGATCAGCCCCAGCATTTT
TRBV15	-	-	16	TRBJ1-4	CATSRDPLEPGEKLFF	TGTGCCACCAGCAGAGATCCTTTGGAACCGGGAGAAAAACTGTTTTTT
TRBV19	-	-	13	TRBJ2-5	CASSGQNQETQYF	TGTGCCAGTAGCGGACAGAACCAAGAGACCCAGTACTTC
TRBV4-2	-	TRBD2	17	TRBJ2-3	CASSPASGRAITDTQYF	TGTGCCAGCAGCCCCGCTAGCGGGAGGGCCATTACAGATACGCAGTATTTT
TRBV27	-	TRBD1	15	TRBJ2-7	CASSLSTGALYEQYF	TGTGCCAGCAGTTTATCGACAGGGGCCCTCTACGAGCAGTACTTC
TRBV4-1	-	TRBD1	19	TRBJ1-5	CASSQALDRGDNRNQPQHF	TGCGCCAGCAGCCAAGCCCTTGACAGGGGAGATAATCGCAATCAGCCCCAGCATTTT
TRBV6-1	-	-	14	TRBJ1-4	CASSVRRGSEKLFF	TGTGCCAGCAGTGTCAGGCGGGGGAGCGAAAAACTGTTTTTT
TRBV6-4	-	-	14	TRBJ1-1	CASSPGQMNTEAFF	TGTGCCAGCAGTCCGGGACAAATGAACACTGAAGCTTTCTTT
TRBV27	-	TRBD2	18	TRBJ2-1	CASKPGLAGQGSYNEQFF	TGTGCCAGCAAGCCGGGACTAGCGGGTCAAGGCTCCTACAATGAGCAGTTCTTC
TRBV19	-	TRBD1	18	TRBJ1-1	CASSKDPRGLRWNTEAFF	TGTGCCAGTAGTAAAGACCCCAGGGGGTTGAGGTGGAACACTGAAGCTTTCTTT